The clone carrying this T cell receptor (beta chain) was seen only a few times. The sample comes from a study of T-cell reconstitution after alpha-beta-depleted transplantation in children. This sample's TCRbeta library carried unique molecular identifier barcodes. TCRdb passed the PCR reads through MiXCR, listing each CDR3 protein once. The repertoire consists of about 540,000 distinct CDR3 sequences, with about 16% occurring once and the leading ten covering approximately 3%. Germline trimming cut 7 bases from V and 0 bases from J; bases unmatched to any gene: 5. The CDR3 is 14 amino acids. The origin of this receptor is a human donor who donated a stem cell graft to a child with acute lymphoblastic leukemia. The source was PBMCs from the stem cell graft donor, collected from the stem cell graft. The rearrangement uses TRBV12-3 or TRBV12-4 and TRBJ1-1; TRBD1 matches at 7 bases. Written as DNA, the CDR3 is TGTGCCAGCACTACAGGGGTAATGAACACTGAAGCTTTCTTT. Protein: CASTTGVMNTEAFF.